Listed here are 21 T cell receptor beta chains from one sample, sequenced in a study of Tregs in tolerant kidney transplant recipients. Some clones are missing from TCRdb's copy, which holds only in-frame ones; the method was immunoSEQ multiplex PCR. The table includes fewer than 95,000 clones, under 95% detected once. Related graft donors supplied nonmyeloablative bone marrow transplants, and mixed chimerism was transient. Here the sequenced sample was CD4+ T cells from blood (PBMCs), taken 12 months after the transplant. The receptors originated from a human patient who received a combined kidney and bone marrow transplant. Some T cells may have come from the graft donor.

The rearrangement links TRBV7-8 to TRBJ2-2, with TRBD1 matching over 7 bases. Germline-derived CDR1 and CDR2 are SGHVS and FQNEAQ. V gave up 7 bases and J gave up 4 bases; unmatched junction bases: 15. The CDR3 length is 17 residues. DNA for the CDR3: TGTGCCAGCACTATATTGACAGGGACACTGGGCACCGGGGAGCTGTTTTTT. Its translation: CASTILTGTLGTGELFF.

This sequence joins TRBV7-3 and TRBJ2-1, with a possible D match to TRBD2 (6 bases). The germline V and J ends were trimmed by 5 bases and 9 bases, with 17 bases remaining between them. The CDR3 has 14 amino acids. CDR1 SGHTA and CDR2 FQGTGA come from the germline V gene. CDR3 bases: TGTGCCAGCAGCGTGGTCGGGACTGGCGGTGAGCAGTTCTTC. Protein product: CASSVVGTGGEQFF.

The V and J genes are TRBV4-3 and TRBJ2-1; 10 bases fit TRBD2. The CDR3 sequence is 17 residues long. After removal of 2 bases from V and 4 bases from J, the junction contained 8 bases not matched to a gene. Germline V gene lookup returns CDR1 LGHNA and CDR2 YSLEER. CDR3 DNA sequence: TGCGCCAGCAGCCAAAAACTACTAGCGGGAAAATACAATGAGCAGTTCTTC. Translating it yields CASSQKLLAGKYNEQFF.

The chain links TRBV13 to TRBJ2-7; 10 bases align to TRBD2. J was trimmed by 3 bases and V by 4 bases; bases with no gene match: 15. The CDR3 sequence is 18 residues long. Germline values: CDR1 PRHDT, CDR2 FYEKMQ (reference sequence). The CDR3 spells CASSSFRRVLAGDYEQYF. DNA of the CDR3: TGTGCCAGCAGCTCCTTCCGGCGGGTGCTAGCGGGAGACTACGAGCAGTACTTC.

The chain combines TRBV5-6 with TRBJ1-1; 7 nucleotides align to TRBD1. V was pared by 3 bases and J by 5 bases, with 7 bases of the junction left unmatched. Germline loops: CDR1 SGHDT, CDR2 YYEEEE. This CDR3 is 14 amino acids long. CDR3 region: CASSSTGVRTEAFF. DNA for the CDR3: TGTGCCAGCAGCTCCACAGGGGTAAGAACTGAAGCTTTCTTT.

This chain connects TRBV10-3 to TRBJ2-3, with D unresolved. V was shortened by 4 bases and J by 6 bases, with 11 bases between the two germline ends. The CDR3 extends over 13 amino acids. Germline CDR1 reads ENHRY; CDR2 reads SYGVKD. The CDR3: CAISASPEDTQYF. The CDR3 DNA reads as TGTGCCATCAGTGCTTCCCCTGAGGATACGCAGTATTTT.

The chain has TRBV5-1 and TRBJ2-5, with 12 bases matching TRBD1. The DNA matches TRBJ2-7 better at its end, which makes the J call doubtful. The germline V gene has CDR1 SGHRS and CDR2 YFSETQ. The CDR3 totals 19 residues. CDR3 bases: TGCGCCAGCAGCTTGTTGGTCCGGGACAGGGGGCTTTTTGGGGGCGAGCAGTACTTC. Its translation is CASSLLVRDRGLFGGEQYF.

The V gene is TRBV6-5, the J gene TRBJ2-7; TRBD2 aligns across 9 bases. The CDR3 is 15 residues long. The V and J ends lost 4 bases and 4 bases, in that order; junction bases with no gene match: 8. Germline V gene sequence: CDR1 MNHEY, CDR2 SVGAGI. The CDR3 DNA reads TGTGCCAGCAGTTCGGGGCTAGCGGGATTGTACGAGCAGTACTTC. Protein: CASSSGLAGLYEQYF.

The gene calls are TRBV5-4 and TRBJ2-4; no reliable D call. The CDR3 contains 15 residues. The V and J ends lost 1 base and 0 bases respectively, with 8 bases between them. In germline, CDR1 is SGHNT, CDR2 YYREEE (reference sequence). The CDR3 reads CASSLTVGAKNIQYF. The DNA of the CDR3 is TGTGCCAGCAGCTTGACAGTGGGAGCCAAAAACATTCAGTACTTC. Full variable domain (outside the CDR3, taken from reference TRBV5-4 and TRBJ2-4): ETGVTQSPTHLIKTRGQQVTLRCSSQSGHNTVSWYQQALGQGPQFIFQYYREEENGRGNFPPRFSGLQFPNYSSELNVNALELDDSALYLCASSLTVGAKNIQYFGAGTRLSVL.

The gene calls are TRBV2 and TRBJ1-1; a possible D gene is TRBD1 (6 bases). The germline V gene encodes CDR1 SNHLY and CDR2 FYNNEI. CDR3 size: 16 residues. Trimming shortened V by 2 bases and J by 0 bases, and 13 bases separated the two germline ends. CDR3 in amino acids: CASSEREQGVNTEAFF. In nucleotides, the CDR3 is TGTGCCAGCAGTGAAAGGGAACAGGGAGTGAACACTGAAGCTTTCTTT.

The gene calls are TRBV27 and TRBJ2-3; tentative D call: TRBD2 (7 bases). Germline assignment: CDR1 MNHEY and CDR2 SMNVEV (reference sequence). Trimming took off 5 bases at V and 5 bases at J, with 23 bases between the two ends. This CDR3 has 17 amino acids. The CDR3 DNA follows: TGTGCCAGCAGTACGCCCTCTTGGGGGGGCTTTATAGATACGCAGTATTTT. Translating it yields CASSTPSWGGFIDTQYF.

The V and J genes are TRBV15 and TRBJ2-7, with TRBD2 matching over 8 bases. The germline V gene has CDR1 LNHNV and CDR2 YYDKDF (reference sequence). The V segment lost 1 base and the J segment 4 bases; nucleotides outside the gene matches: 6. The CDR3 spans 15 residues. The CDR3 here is CATSRAPAGEYEQYF. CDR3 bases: TGTGCCACCAGCAGAGCCCCAGCGGGGGAGTACGAGCAGTACTTC.

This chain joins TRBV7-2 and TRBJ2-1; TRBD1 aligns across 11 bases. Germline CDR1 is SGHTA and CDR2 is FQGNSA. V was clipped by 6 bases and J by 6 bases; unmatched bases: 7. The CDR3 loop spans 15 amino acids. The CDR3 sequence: CASSSRGTGGNEQFF. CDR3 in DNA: TGTGCCAGCAGTTCAAGGGGGACAGGGGGCAATGAGCAGTTCTTC.

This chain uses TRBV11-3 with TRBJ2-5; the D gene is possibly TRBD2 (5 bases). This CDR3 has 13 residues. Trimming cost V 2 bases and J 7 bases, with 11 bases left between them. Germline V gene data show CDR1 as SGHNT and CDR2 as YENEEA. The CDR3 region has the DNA TGTGCCAGCAGCTTATTGAGGGATGGGACCCAGTACTTC. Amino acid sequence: CASSLLRDGTQYF.

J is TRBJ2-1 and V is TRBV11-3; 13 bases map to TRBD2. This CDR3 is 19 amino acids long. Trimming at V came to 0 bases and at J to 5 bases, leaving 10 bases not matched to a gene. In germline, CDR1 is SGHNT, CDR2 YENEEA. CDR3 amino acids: CASSLDFSGLAGANNEQFF. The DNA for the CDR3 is TGTGCCAGCAGCTTAGATTTCTCTGGACTAGCGGGAGCCAACAATGAGCAGTTCTTC.

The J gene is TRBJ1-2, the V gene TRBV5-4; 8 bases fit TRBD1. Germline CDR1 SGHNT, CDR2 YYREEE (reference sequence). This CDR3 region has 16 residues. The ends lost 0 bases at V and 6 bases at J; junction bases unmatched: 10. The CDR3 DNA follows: TGTGCCAGCAGCTTGGCCGGGGCAGGGGGCCTTAATGGCTACACCTTC. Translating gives CASSLAGAGGLNGYTF.

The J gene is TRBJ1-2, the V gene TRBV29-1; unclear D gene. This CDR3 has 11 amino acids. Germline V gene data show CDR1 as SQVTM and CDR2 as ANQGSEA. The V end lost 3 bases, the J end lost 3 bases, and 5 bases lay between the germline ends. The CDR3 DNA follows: TGCAGCGTTGATCTCCACTATGGCTACACCTTC. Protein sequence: CSVDLHYGYTF.

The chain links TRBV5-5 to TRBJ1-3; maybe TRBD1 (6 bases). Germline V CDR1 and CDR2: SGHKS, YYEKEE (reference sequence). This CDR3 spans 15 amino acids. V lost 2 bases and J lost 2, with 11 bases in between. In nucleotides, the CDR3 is TGTGCCAGCAGCTTACAGGGTCTCCCTGGAAACACCATATATTTT. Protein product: CASSLQGLPGNTIYF. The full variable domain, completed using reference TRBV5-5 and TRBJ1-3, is DAGVTQSPTHLIKTRGQQVTLRCSPISGHKSVSWYQQVLGQGPQFIFQYYEKEERGRGNFPDRFSARQFPNYSSELNVNALLLGDSALYLCASSLQGLPGNTIYFGEGSWLTVV.

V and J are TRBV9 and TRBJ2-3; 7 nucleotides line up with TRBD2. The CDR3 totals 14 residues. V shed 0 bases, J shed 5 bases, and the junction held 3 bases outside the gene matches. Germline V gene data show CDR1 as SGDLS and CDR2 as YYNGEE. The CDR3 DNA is TGTGCCAGCAGCGTAGGGACGGGGGGAGATACGCAGTATTTT. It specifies CASSVGTGGDTQYF.

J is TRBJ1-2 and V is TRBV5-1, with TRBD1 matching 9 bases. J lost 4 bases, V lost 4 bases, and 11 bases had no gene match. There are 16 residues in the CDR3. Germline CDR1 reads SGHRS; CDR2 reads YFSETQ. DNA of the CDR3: TGCGCCAGCAGCGTATCTACCGGGACAGGGACCTATGGCTACACCTTC. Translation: CASSVSTGTGTYGYTF.

CDR3 coding DNA: TGTGCCGGGCGGGAGAGTGGCAATGAGCAGTTCTTC. Its translation: CAGRESGNEQFF. J is TRBJ2-1 and V is TRBV6-4, with 7 nucleotides matching TRBD2. The length of the CDR3 is 12 residues. V lost 11 bases to trimming and J lost 6 bases; unmatched junction nucleotides: 7. CDR1 MRHNA and CDR2 SNTAGT come from the germline V gene.